The 32 T cell receptor beta chains below come from one sample, sequenced in a study of blood T cell repertoires in COVID-19. TCRdb's table, derived via immunoSEQ multiplex PCR, lists solely in-frame clones and lacks some. This sample carries a few hundred thousand clones, about 80% of them seen once, and the ten largest clones take roughly 3.6%. The sample consisted of PBMCs or T cells enriched from blood (not recorded which). These receptors all come from a middle-aged man who had recovered from COVID-19.

V usage is TRBV2 and J usage is TRBJ1-1, with D tentatively TRBD1 (6 bases). V was shortened by 6 bases and J by 5 bases, with 22 bases between the two germline ends. CDR1 is SNHLY and CDR2 is FYNNEI in the germline V gene. The CDR3 loop spans 16 amino acids. The DNA for the CDR3 is TGTGCCAGCAGCCCCCGGGGGGGGGCCTTGGGGACTGAAGCTTTCTTT. It encodes CASSPRGGALGTEAFF.

The chain carries TRBV27 and TRBJ2-7, with D possibly being TRBD2 (7 bases). Germline V gene sequence: CDR1 MNHEY, CDR2 SMNVEV (reference sequence). Between the trimmed V and J ends, which lost 6 bases and 4 bases, there was a span of 13 bases. The CDR3 extends over 13 amino acids. CDR3 sequence reads: CASREGGPYEQYF. CDR3 nucleotide sequence: TGTGCCAGCAGAGAGGGGGGGCCATACGAGCAGTACTTC.

V usage is TRBV10-3 and J usage is TRBJ2-2; a weak D match, TRBD2 (5 bases). From germline, CDR1 is ENHRY and CDR2 SYGVKD. V lost 8 bases and J lost 2, with 15 bases in between. This CDR3 region has 15 residues. CDR3 residues: CAIGVVALNTGELFF. In nucleotides, the CDR3 is TGTGCCATCGGAGTGGTAGCGCTAAACACCGGGGAGCTGTTTTTT.

This clone was detected only once. J is TRBJ1-2 and V is TRBV6-5; D is possibly TRBD1 (6 bases). The V and J ends lost 5 bases and 5 bases respectively, with 15 bases between them. CDR3 length equals 14 residues. Germline loops: CDR1 MNHEY, CDR2 SVGAGI. In DNA form, the CDR3 reads TGTGCCAGCAGTCGAATGCAGGGGAATTATGGCTACACCTTC. It yields the protein CASSRMQGNYGYTF.

This clone was picked up one time. This chain uses TRBV10-3 with TRBJ1-5; D remains unclear. Germline values: CDR1 ENHRY, CDR2 SYGVKD. The CDR3 has 13 amino acids. V was cut by 5 bases and J by 4 bases, with 9 bases left in between. The DNA of the CDR3 is TGTGCCATCAGTAGGGAGAGTAATCAGCCCCAGCATTTT. Translation gives CAISRESNQPQHF.

The chain combines TRBV6-6 with TRBJ2-7; 10 bases fit TRBD1. Germline CDR1 and CDR2: MNHNY and SVGAGI (reference sequence). This CDR3 is built from 16 residues. V gave up 8 bases and J gave up 5 bases; unmatched junction bases: 15. The CDR3 nucleotides are TGTGCCAGCGCCTCGGGACCGGGACAGGGGATTAACGAGCAGTACTTC. Amino acid sequence: CASASGPGQGINEQYF.

This chain links TRBV4-1 with TRBJ1-1, with 8 bases aligning to TRBD1. Germline lookup yields CDR1 MGHRA and CDR2 YSYEKL. V dropped 5 bases and J dropped 7; count of bases not matched to a gene: 12. The CDR3 covers 15 residues. For the CDR3, the DNA is TGCGCCAGCAGCAAGGATGGACAGGGCTGGGGTGAAGCTTTCTTT. Translating it yields CASSKDGQGWGEAFF.

The rearrangement uses TRBV6-2 or TRBV6-3 and TRBJ1-1; tentative D call: TRBD1 (5 bases). The CDR3 is 14 amino acids. CDR1 is MNHEY and CDR2 is SVGEGT in the germline V gene. Trimming removed 4 bases at V and 4 bases at J, with 13 bases between. CDR3 bases: TGTGCCAGCAGTTTGGCCAGGGAGGTCACTGAAGCTTTCTTT. It specifies CASSLAREVTEAFF.

The chain combines TRBV5-1 with TRBJ2-1; 7 bases fit TRBD1. This CDR3 spans 15 amino acids. J lost 7 bases, V lost 4 bases, and 11 bases had no gene match. Germline V gives CDR1 SGHRS, CDR2 YFSETQ. The CDR3 region is CASSPTGTVENEQFF. As DNA, the CDR3 is TGCGCCAGCAGCCCCACCGGGACAGTTGAAAATGAGCAGTTCTTC.

This clone appeared a single time. The chain employs TRBV7-3 and TRBJ2-3; 9 bases align to TRBD1. The CDR3 extends over 15 amino acids. Trimming cost V 5 bases and J 6 bases; bases outside gene matches: 9. Germline values: CDR1 SGHTA, CDR2 FQGTGA. CDR3 coding DNA: TGTGCCAGCAGCCGTTGGGGACAGGGATCGGATACGCAGTATTTT. The encoded protein is CASSRWGQGSDTQYF. Based on the CDR3 plus reference TRBV7-3 and TRBJ2-3, the full variable domain is GAGVSQTPSNKVTEKGKYVELRCDPISGHTALYWYRQSLGQGPEFLIYFQGTGAADDSGLPNDRFFAVRPEGSVSTLKIQRTERGDSAVYLCASSRWGQGSDTQYFGPGTRLTVL.

This clone was found a few times. The chain links TRBV7-9 to TRBJ1-2, with D maybe TRBD1 (6 bases). This CDR3 has 14 residues. V lost 5 bases, J lost 10 bases, and 20 bases lay in between. The germline CDR1 and CDR2 sequences are SEHNR and FQNEAQ (reference sequence). CDR3 DNA: TGTGCCAGCAGCCGCGACAGGACTGAGGGCGTCTACACCTTC. Encoded protein: CASSRDRTEGVYTF.

The V gene is TRBV11-3, the J gene TRBJ1-2, with 8 bases matching TRBD1. The CDR3 consists of 15 residues. Germline assignment: CDR1 SGHNT and CDR2 YENEEA. Losses at the gene ends were 2 bases for V and 4 bases for J; bases not matched to a gene: 6. The chain's CDR3 is CASSLKAGGGYGYTF. As DNA, the CDR3 is TGTGCCAGCAGCTTAAAAGCAGGGGGCGGCTATGGCTACACCTTC.

This clone was observed a single time. J is TRBJ2-5 and V is TRBV30, with a weak D call TRBD1 (6 bases). The germline V and J ends were trimmed by 5 bases and 6 bases, with 10 bases remaining between them. The germline V gene has CDR1 GTSNPN and CDR2 SVGIG (reference sequence). The CDR3 has 11 residues. The CDR3 bases are TGTGCCTGGGGGGACAAAAAGACCCAGTACTTC. It translates to CAWGDKKTQYF.

The chain combines TRBV5-6 with TRBJ2-5, with 14 bases identical to TRBD2. Germline CDR1 SGHDT, CDR2 YYEEEE. The V segment lost 4 bases and the J segment 5 bases; nucleotides outside the gene matches: 7. The CDR3 contains 16 residues. CDR3 residues: CASSPRLAGGMETQYF. CDR3 sequence (DNA): TGTGCCAGCAGCCCCCGACTAGCGGGGGGGATGGAGACCCAGTACTTC.

This clone was seen more than once but under ten times. The genes are TRBV2 and TRBJ1-1; D gene unclear. Looked up from germline, CDR1 is SNHLY and CDR2 is FYNNEI. The CDR3 loop spans 12 amino acids. With 8 bases removed from V and 1 base from J, the gap between germline ends came to 8 bases. The CDR3 coding sequence is TGTGCCAGCTCCCGGGAGAACACTGAAGCTTTCTTT. It codes for CASSRENTEAFF.

The rearrangement uses TRBV20-1 and TRBJ2-1; 9 bases are shared with TRBD2. The V gene's germline CDR1 is DFQATT and CDR2 SNEGSKA (reference sequence). With 3 bases clipped from V and 9 bases from J, the junction kept 12 bases outside the gene matches. The CDR3 totals 15 residues. The chain's CDR3 is CSASLRGGRASEQFF. The CDR3 DNA sequence: TGCAGTGCTAGTCTTCGTGGCGGGAGGGCGAGTGAGCAGTTCTTC.

The chain has TRBV10-3 and TRBJ1-5; 8 nucleotides align to TRBD1. V was pared by 6 bases and J by 6 bases, with 4 bases of the junction left unmatched. The germline V gene has CDR1 ENHRY and CDR2 SYGVKD. CDR3 length: 13 residues. As DNA, the CDR3 is TGTGCCATCAGCACGGACAGGGCTCAGCCCCAGCATTTT. Its translation is CAISTDRAQPQHF.

This clone turned up a few times. The rearrangement uses TRBV12-3 or TRBV12-4 and TRBJ1-1, with a weak D call TRBD1 (6 bases). V lost 6 bases, J lost 4 bases, and 12 bases lay in between. This CDR3 is built from 13 residues. CDR3 nucleotides: TGTGCCAGCAGCCCAGGGGTTCGCACTGAAGCTTTCTTT. Its protein product is CASSPGVRTEAFF.

This clone showed up just a few times. The V call is TRBV7-9, the J call TRBJ2-7; D is unresolved. The CDR3 is 16 amino acids. Germline loops: CDR1 SEHNR, CDR2 FQNEAQ (reference sequence). Trimming removed 1 base from V and 2 bases from J, with 15 bases in between. CDR3 nucleotide sequence: TGTGCCAGCAGCTTAGGAGGTTTACGGAATGCCTACGAGCAGTACTTC. Translation: CASSLGGLRNAYEQYF. The whole variable domain, filled in from reference TRBV7-9 and TRBJ2-7, reads DTGVSQNPRHKITKRGQNVTFRCDPISEHNRLYWYRQTLGQGPEFLTYFQNEAQLEKSRLLSDRFSAERPKGSFSTLEIQRTEQGDSAMYLCASSLGGLRNAYEQYFGPGTRLTVT.

This clone was observed a single time. This rearrangement joins TRBV6-2 or TRBV6-3 to TRBJ2-3; 7 positions match TRBD2. The junction had 13 bases not matched to a gene; V was cut back by 2 bases and J by 2 bases. The CDR3 consists of 18 residues. The V gene's germline CDR1 is MNHEY and CDR2 SVGEGT. CDR3 sequence reads: CASSYPPTLLANTDTQYF. Written as DNA, the CDR3 is TGTGCCAGCAGTTACCCGCCTACCCTACTAGCGAACACAGATACGCAGTATTTT.

The V call is TRBV5-5, the J call TRBJ1-4; D might be TRBD1 (6 bases). In germline, CDR1 is SGHKS, CDR2 YYEKEE (reference sequence). This CDR3 spans 15 amino acids. V shed 5 bases and J shed 6 bases, with 17 bases lying between them. The CDR3 nucleotides are TGTGCCAGCAGGGCGACAGGCCCTCTGGATGAAAAACTGTTTTTT. Its protein product is CASRATGPLDEKLFF.

The V gene is TRBV7-3, the J gene TRBJ2-6; possibly TRBD2 for D (6 bases). CDR1 and CDR2 (germline): SGHTA, FQGTGA. The CDR3 sequence is 15 residues long. V lost 5 bases and J lost 0, with 8 bases in between. The CDR3 loop is CASSNGGSGANVLTF. In nucleotides, the CDR3 is TGTGCCAGCAGCAACGGGGGCTCTGGGGCCAACGTCCTGACTTTC.

The rearrangement uses TRBV5-1 and TRBJ1-1, with D perhaps matching TRBD1 (6 bases). V was pared by 5 bases and J by 1 base, with 15 bases between. CDR1 is SGHRS and CDR2 is YFSETQ in the germline V gene. This CDR3 is 15 amino acids long. The DNA for the CDR3 is TGCGCCAGCAGGGATGGTGTACAGGGGAACACTGAAGCTTTCTTT. Its protein is CASRDGVQGNTEAFF.

This rearrangement joins TRBV5-8 to TRBJ2-1, with D possibly being TRBD2 (6 bases). Germline CDR1 reads SGHTS; CDR2 reads YDEGEE. The V gene lost 0 bases and the J gene lost 10 bases, with 11 bases spanning the gap. CDR3 length: 13 residues. CDR3 nucleotide sequence: TGTGCCAGCAGCTTGGGGTTCGCGGGGGAGCAGTTCTTC. Translating gives CASSLGFAGEQFF.

The V call is TRBV10-3, the J call TRBJ2-3; D perhaps matches TRBD2 (6 bases). Looked up from germline, CDR1 is ENHRY and CDR2 is SYGVKD. This CDR3 spans 14 amino acids. The V end was cut by 4 bases, the J end by 2 bases, with 10 bases between. As DNA, the CDR3 is TGTGCCATCAGTGGAGGCGGGACCACAGATACGCAGTATTTT. It encodes CAISGGGTTDTQYF.

The CDR3 DNA follows: TGTGCCAGCAGTCCACAGGGTTACGAGCAGTACTTC. Translation gives CASSPQGYEQYF. The chain joins TRBV6-5 to TRBJ2-7; a possible D gene is TRBD1 (6 bases). V shed 5 bases and J shed 4 bases, with 9 bases lying between them. Germline V lookup: CDR1 MNHEY, CDR2 SVGAGI. The length of the CDR3 is 12 residues.

This chain links TRBV11-3 with TRBJ2-2, with 15 bases that match TRBD2. This CDR3 region has 19 residues. The germline gives CDR1 SGHNT, CDR2 YENEEA. Trimming cost V 4 bases and J 0 bases; bases outside gene matches: 6. The CDR3 protein is CASSSPRTSGRANTGELFF. The DNA for the CDR3 is TGTGCCAGCAGCTCCCCTAGGACTAGCGGGAGGGCGAACACCGGGGAGCTGTTTTTT. Combining the CDR3 with reference TRBV11-3 and TRBJ2-2 gives the whole variable domain EAGVVQSPRYKIIEKKQPVAFWCNPISGHNTLYWYLQNLGQGPELLIRYENEEAVDDSQLPKDRFSAERLKGVDSTLKIQPAELGDSAVYLCASSSPRTSGRANTGELFFGEGSRLTVL.

The gene calls are TRBV5-6 and TRBJ1-1, with TRBD1 matching 8 bases. This CDR3 has 16 residues. CDR1 is SGHDT, CDR2 YYEEEE, per germline. V lost 1 base and J lost 5; bases outside the gene matches: 10. As DNA, the CDR3 is TGTGCCAGCAGCTTGCCTGCAGGGGGCGGGAGTACTGAAGCTTTCTTT. This gives the protein CASSLPAGGGSTEAFF.

The chain has TRBV2 and TRBJ2-7, with 11 bases that match TRBD1. The CDR3 runs to 15 residues. V shed 4 bases and J 2 bases; nucleotides not matched to a gene: 4. Germline-derived CDR1 and CDR2 are SNHLY and FYNNEI. CDR3 region: CASSARTGGPYEQYF. The CDR3 DNA sequence: TGTGCCAGCAGTGCACGGACAGGGGGCCCCTACGAGCAGTACTTC. Full variable domain (rest looked up from reference TRBV2 and TRBJ2-7): EPEVTQTPSHQVTQMGQEVILRCVPISNHLYFYWYRQILGQKVEFLVSFYNNEISEKSEIFDDQFSVERPDGSNFTLKIRSTKLEDSAMYFCASSARTGGPYEQYFGPGTRLTVT.

The V and J genes are TRBV19 and TRBJ1-5; D remains unclear. V was clipped by 3 bases and J by 7 bases, with 10 bases between them. Germline assignment: CDR1 LNHDA and CDR2 SQIVND (reference sequence). This CDR3 region has 13 residues. As DNA, the CDR3 is TGTGCCAGTAGTATTCCCATACTCCAGCCCCAGCATTTT. It specifies CASSIPILQPQHF.

This chain joins TRBV2 and TRBJ2-7; 10 bases are shared with TRBD2. This CDR3 spans 14 amino acids. In germline, CDR1 is SNHLY, CDR2 FYNNEI. V was pared by 8 bases and J by 2 bases, with 6 bases of the junction left unmatched. CDR3 in amino acids: CASGVLAGTYEQYF. The CDR3 DNA reads as TGTGCCAGCGGAGTACTAGCGGGAACCTACGAGCAGTACTTC.

The rearrangement joins TRBV11-2 to TRBJ2-7, with D unresolved. Germline V gene sequence: CDR1 SGHAT, CDR2 FQNNGV. V was trimmed by 2 bases and J by 0 bases, leaving 5 bases between them. This CDR3 is built from 13 residues. In DNA, the CDR3 is TGTGCCAGCAGCTTACCAGACTCCTACGAGCAGTACTTC. The encoded protein is CASSLPDSYEQYF.